Presented here are 5 T cell receptor beta chains from one specimen sequenced in a study of cytomegalovirus exposure and HLA in healthy donors. Data came from immunoSEQ multiplex PCR; TCRdb stores just in-frame clones and leaves some out. This table holds around 86,000 clones, roughly 92% found once. Specimen: PBMCs. The receptor set was obtained from a woman aged 25 to 39 in good health and CMV-seropositive.

As DNA, the CDR3 is TGTGCCAGCAGCCAAGTGGTGGGGAGGGCCTACAATGAGCAGTTCTTC. This translates into CASSQVVGRAYNEQFF. The chain recombines TRBV4-2 with TRBJ2-1, with 7 bases lining up with TRBD2. There are 16 residues in the CDR3. With 1 base clipped from V and 2 bases from J, the junction kept 5 bases outside the gene matches. Germline lookup yields CDR1 LGHNA and CDR2 YNFKEQ.

This chain links TRBV30 with TRBJ1-5, with 7 nucleotides matching TRBD1. CDR1 and CDR2 (germline): GTSNPN, SVGIG (reference sequence). V was clipped by 0 bases and J by 7 bases; unmatched bases: 18. This CDR3 is built from 18 residues. CDR3 in DNA: TGTGCCTGGAGTGTCGGGCTTTCGTGGGACAGTGCCCGGCAGCCCCAGCATTTT. It is translated as CAWSVGLSWDSARQPQHF.

This chain uses TRBV6-1 with TRBJ2-5, with 7 bases that match TRBD1. Germline lookup yields CDR1 MNHNS and CDR2 SASEGT. The trim removed 8 bases at V and 5 bases at J, leaving 8 bases unmatched. This CDR3 contains 13 residues. CDR3 DNA sequence: TGTGCCAGCCTAACAGGGGCCGGGGAGACCCAGTACTTC. Protein: CASLTGAGETQYF.

The gene calls are TRBV4-3 and TRBJ1-2; TRBD1 matches 8 bases. With V trimmed by 0 bases and J by 6 bases, 9 bases remained unmatched. This CDR3 comprises 16 residues. Looked up from germline, CDR1 is LGHNA and CDR2 is YSLEER. The CDR3 region has the DNA TGCGCCAGCAGCCAAGAGACCTATTCAGGGGGCGATGGCTACACCTTC. Translation gives CASSQETYSGGDGYTF.

This chain uses TRBV5-1 with TRBJ2-3; D perhaps matches TRBD2 (6 bases). V shed 0 bases and J shed 11 bases, with 16 bases lying between them. Looked up from germline, CDR1 is SGHRS and CDR2 is YFSETQ. The CDR3 is made up of 14 amino acids. In DNA form, the CDR3 reads TGCGCCAGCAGCTTGGAATTAGCGGACGGAAAGCAGTATTTT. This translates into CASSLELADGKQYF.